The clone carrying this T cell receptor beta chain turned up a few times. What it binds is unknown. The data originate from a study of somatic mutations in cytotoxic T cells in rheumatoid arthritis. Study-level points and caveats: CD8+ clonality rose with age in rheumatoid arthritis patients, not healthy controls.

The table came from immunoSEQ multiplex PCR; TCRdb's copy has only in-frame clones and leaves some out. Counted here are approximately 15,000 clones, about 83% occurring once; the ten biggest clones make up about 5.1%. CDR1 and CDR2 from the germline V gene are SEHNR and FQNEAQ (reference sequence). CDR3 length: 15 amino acids. Trimming removed 2 bases from V and 7 bases from J, with 12 bases in between. Material for sequencing was CD8+ T cells sorted from blood. The TCR comes from an adult with rheumatoid arthritis. The rearrangement links TRBV7-9 to TRBJ1-6; D not resolved. CDR3 DNA: TGTGCCAGCAGCTTAAATAATGGCGAGAATTCACCCCTCCACTTT. This codes for CASSLNNGENSPLHF.